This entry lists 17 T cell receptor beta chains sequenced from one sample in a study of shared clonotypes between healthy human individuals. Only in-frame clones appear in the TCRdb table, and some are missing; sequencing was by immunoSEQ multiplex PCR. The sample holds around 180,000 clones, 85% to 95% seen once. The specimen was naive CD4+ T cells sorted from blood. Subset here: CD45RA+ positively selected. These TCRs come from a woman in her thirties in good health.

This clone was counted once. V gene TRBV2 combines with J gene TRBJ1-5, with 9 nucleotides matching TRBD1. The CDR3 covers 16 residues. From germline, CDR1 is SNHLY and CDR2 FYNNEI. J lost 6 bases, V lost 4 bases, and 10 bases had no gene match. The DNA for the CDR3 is TGTGCCAGCAGTGGCCTGGGACAGGGCTGGAGTCAGCCCCAGCATTTT. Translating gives CASSGLGQGWSQPQHF. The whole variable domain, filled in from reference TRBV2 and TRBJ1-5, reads EPEVTQTPSHQVTQMGQEVILRCVPISNHLYFYWYRQILGQKVEFLVSFYNNEISEKSEIFDDQFSVERPDGSNFTLKIRSTKLEDSAMYFCASSGLGQGWSQPQHFGDGTRLSIL.

DNA for the CDR3: TGTGCCAGCAGCTCCGGACAGGGGTATAGCAATGAGCAGTTCTTC. It encodes CASSSGQGYSNEQFF. This chain uses TRBV7-6 with TRBJ2-1; TRBD1 matches 9 bases. Germline V gene lookup returns CDR1 SGHVS and CDR2 FNYEAQ. V lost 4 bases to trimming and J lost 6 bases; unmatched junction nucleotides: 7. The CDR3 spans 15 residues.

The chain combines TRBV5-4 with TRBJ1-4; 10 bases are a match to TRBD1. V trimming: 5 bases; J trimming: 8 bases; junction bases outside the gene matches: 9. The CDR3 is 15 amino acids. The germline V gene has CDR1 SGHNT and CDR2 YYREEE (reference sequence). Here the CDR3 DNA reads TGTGCCAGCAGTAGACCCGGGACAGGGGTGGAAAAACTGTTTTTT. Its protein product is CASSRPGTGVEKLFF.

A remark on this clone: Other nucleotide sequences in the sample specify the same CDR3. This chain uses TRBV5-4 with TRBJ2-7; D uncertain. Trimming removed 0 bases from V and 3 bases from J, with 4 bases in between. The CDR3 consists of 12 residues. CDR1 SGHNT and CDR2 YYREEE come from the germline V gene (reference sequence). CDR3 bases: TGTGCCAGCAGCTTGGACGGCTACGAGCAGTACTTC. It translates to CASSLDGYEQYF.

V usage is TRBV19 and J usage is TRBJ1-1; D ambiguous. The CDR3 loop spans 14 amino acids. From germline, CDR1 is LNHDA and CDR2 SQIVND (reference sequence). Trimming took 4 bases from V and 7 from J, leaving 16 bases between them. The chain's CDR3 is CASSTADVGLEAFF. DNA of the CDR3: TGTGCCAGTAGTACCGCAGACGTCGGCCTTGAAGCTTTCTTT.

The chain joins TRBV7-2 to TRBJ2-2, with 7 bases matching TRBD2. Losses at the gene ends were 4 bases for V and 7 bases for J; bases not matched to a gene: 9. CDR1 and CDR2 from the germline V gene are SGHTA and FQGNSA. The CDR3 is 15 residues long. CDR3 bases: TGTGCCAGCAGCTACCGCGGGAGAACTATCGGGGAGCTGTTTTTT. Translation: CASSYRGRTIGELFF.

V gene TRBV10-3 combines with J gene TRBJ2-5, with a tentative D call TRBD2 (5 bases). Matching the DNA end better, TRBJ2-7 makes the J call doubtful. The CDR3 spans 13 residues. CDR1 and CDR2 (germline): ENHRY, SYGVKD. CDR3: CATTRTSSYEQYF. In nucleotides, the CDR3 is TGTGCCACCACTAGGACCAGCTCCTACGAGCAGTACTTC.

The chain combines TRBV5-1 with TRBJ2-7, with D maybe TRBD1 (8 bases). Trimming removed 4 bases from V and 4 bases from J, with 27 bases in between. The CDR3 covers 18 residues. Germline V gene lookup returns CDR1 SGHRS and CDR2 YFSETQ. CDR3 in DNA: TGCGCCAGCAGCGACAGACAGGGGCAAGGACTAGATAGGTACGAGCAGTACTTC. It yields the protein CASSDRQGQGLDRYEQYF.

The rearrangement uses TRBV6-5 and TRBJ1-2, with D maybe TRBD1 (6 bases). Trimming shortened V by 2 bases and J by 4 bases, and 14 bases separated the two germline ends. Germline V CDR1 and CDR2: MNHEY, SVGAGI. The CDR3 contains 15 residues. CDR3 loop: CASSYQGQSVYGYTF. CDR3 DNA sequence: TGTGCCAGCAGTTACCAAGGACAGTCTGTCTATGGCTACACCTTC.

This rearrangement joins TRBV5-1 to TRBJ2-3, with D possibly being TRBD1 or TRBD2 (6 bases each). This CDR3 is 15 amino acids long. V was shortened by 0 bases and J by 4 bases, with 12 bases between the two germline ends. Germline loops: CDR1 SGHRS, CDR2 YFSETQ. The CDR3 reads CASSLANREADTQYF. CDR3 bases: TGCGCCAGCAGCTTGGCGAACAGGGAGGCAGATACGCAGTATTTT.

The CDR3, as DNA: TGTGCCAGCAGCTTAGGTGGTAGCGGGAGAGAGACCCAGTACTTC. This translates into CASSLGGSGRETQYF. J is TRBJ2-5 and V is TRBV7-2; 9 bases are a match to TRBD2. The junction had 4 bases not matched to a gene; V was cut back by 1 base and J by 4 bases. The V gene's germline CDR1 is SGHTA and CDR2 FQGNSA. This CDR3 has 15 residues.

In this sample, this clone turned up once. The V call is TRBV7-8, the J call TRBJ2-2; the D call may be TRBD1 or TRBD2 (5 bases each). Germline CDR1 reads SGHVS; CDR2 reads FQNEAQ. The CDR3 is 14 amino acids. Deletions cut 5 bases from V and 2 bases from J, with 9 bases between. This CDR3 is CASSPGTNTGELFF. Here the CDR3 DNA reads TGTGCCAGCAGCCCCGGGACCAACACCGGGGAGCTGTTTTTT. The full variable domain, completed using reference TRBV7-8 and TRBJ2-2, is GAGVSQSPRYKVAKRGQDVALRCDPISGHVSLFWYQQALGQGPEFLTYFQNEAQLDKSGLPSDRFFAERPEGSVSTLKIQRTQQEDSAVYLCASSPGTNTGELFFGEGSRLTVL.

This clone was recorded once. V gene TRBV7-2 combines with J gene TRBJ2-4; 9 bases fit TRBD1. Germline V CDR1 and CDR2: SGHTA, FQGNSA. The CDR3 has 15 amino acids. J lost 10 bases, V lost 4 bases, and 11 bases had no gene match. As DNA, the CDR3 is TGTGCCAGCAGCTCGGGACAGGGACCGAAGGGAATTCAGTACTTC. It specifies CASSSGQGPKGIQYF.

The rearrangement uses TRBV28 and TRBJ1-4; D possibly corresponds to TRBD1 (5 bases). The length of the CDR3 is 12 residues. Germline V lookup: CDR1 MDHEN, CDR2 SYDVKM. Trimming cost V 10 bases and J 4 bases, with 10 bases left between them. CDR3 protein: CATGHLNEKLFF. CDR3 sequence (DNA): TGTGCCACCGGACATCTTAATGAAAAACTGTTTTTT. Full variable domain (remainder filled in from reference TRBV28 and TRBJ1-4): DVKVTQSSRYLVKRTGEKVFLECVQDMDHENMFWYRQDPGLGLRLIYFSYDVKMKEKGDIPEGYSVSREKKERFSLILESASTNQTSMYLCATGHLNEKLFFGSGTQLSVL.

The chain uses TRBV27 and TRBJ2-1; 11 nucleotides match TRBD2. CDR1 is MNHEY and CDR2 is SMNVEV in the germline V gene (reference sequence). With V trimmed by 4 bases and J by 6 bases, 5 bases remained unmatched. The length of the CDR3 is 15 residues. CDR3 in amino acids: CASSSLAGGGNEQFF. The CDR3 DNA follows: TGTGCCAGCAGTTCCCTAGCGGGAGGTGGCAATGAGCAGTTCTTC.

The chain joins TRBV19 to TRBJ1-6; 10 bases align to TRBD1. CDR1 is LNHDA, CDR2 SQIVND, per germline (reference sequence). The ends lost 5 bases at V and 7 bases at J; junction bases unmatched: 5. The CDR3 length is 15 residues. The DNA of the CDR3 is TGTGCCAGTAGTTCCGGGACAGGGGTAAATTCACCCCTCCACTTT. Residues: CASSSGTGVNSPLHF.

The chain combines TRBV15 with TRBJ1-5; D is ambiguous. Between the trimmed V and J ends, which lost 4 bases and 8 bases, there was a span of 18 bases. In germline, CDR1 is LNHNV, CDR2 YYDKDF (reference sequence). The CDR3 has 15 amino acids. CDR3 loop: CATSKHPRVGEPQHF. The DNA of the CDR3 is TGTGCCACCAGCAAACACCCAAGGGTTGGGGAGCCCCAGCATTTT.